Listed below are T cell receptor beta chains from one sample, sequenced in a study of shared clonotypes between healthy human individuals. Sequenced by immunoSEQ multiplex PCR; TCRdb stores in-frame clones only, minus some. The sample holds around 1.4 million clones, approximately 98.5% seen once. The material sequenced was naive CD4+ T cells sorted from blood. These receptors came from a man aged 25-40 years in good health. Each CDR3 is given with its conserved first and last residue. The D gene is left open where the match is weak. Rows give clone size only sometimes, using once, few, many, or a class for an expanded clone.

TRBJ1-1 | . | TRBV14 | . | CASSQDTNTEAFF | TGTGCCAGCAGCCAAGATACGAACACTGAAGCTTTCTTT
TRBJ2-3 | . | TRBV28 | . | CASRPPGQGTDTQYF | TGTGCCAGCAGGCCCCCCGGGCAAGGGACAGATACGCAGTATTTT
TRBJ1-1 | . | TRBV15 | TRBD1 | CATSRLGGDSQAFF | TGTGCCACCAGCAGGTTGGGAGGGGACAGTCAAGCTTTCTTT
TRBJ2-1 | once | TRBV11-3 | TRBD1 | CASSPGTGLGQFF | TGTGCCAGCAGCCCGGGGACAGGGTTGGGGCAGTTCTTC
TRBJ1-2 | . | TRBV7-9 | . | CASSLPRQVVHGYTF | TGTGCCAGCAGCTTACCCCGGCAGGTCGTCCATGGCTACACCTTC
TRBJ1-4 | . | TRBV7-9 | . | CASSLASTGLGKLFF | TGTGCCAGCAGCTTAGCCTCCACAGGGTTGGGAAAACTGTTTTTT
TRBJ1-1 | once | TRBV5-5 | . | CASSLTGFGEAFF | TGTGCCAGCAGCTTAACGGGTTTTGGTGAAGCTTTCTTT
TRBJ1-1 | . | TRBV27 | . | CASRGAEAFF | TGTGCCAGTCGGGGGGCTGAAGCTTTCTTT
TRBJ2-1 | once | TRBV9 | . | CASSVGTAPGSYNEQFF | TGTGCCAGCAGCGTGGGGACGGCCCCGGGCTCCTACAATGAGCAGTTCTTC
TRBJ2-2 | . | TRBV5-6 | . | CASSPSGPNTGELFF | TGTGCCAGCAGCCCGAGCGGCCCGAACACCGGGGAGCTGTTTTTT
TRBJ2-7 | . | TRBV7-2 | . | CASSRPPGYEQYF | TGTGCCAGCAGCCGCCCCCCGGGCTACGAGCAGTACTTC
TRBJ2-3 | . | TRBV29-1 | TRBD2 | CSATGTSGHTDTQYF | TGCAGCGCTACCGGGACTAGCGGGCACACAGATACGCAGTATTTT
TRBJ2-1 | . | TRBV7-9 | . | CASSLGDWMIRNEQFF | TGTGCCAGCAGCTTAGGAGACTGGATGATTAGGAATGAGCAGTTCTTC
TRBJ2-7 | . | TRBV28 | . | CASSFVQTPYEQYF | TGTGCCAGCAGTTTTGTACAAACTCCCTACGAGCAGTACTTC
TRBJ2-1 | . | TRBV28 | . | CASSSPGQRPSLQFF | TGTGCCAGCAGCTCCCCTGGTCAGCGACCGAGCTTACAGTTCTTC
TRBJ2-2 | . | TRBV19 | . | CASSIRFRELFF | TGTGCCAGTAGTATTCGGTTCCGGGAGCTGTTTTTT
TRBJ2-7 | . | TRBV4-1 | . | CASSPRLGLSYEQYF | TGCGCCAGCAGTCCCCGACTAGGTCTGTCCTACGAGCAGTACTTC
TRBJ2-3 | . | TRBV28 | TRBD2 | CASSLPQGAGSTDTQYF | TGTGCCAGCAGTTTACCCCAGGGAGCGGGAAGCACAGATACGCAGTATTTT
TRBJ2-2 | . | TRBV7-8 | . | CASSSRQRAGELFF | TGTGCCAGCAGCTCGAGACAGAGGGCCGGGGAGCTGTTTTTT
TRBJ2-3 | . | TRBV5-1 | . | CASSLGHYSTDTQYF | TGCGCCAGCAGCTTGGGTCACTACAGCACAGATACGCAGTATTTT
TRBJ2-7 | . | TRBV25-1 | TRBD2 | CASSEFGSGNYEQYF | TGTGCCAGCAGTGAATTCGGAAGCGGGAACTACGAGCAGTACTTC
TRBJ1-5 | . | TRBV19 | . | CASRLRGGINQPQHF | TGTGCCAGTAGGCTTCGTGGAGGGATCAATCAGCCCCAGCATTTT
TRBJ2-7 | . | TRBV7-2 | TRBD2 | CASSLGLDYEQYF | TGTGCCAGCAGCCTGGGACTAGACTACGAGCAGTACTTC
TRBJ2-5 | . | TRBV11-2 | . | CASSLTSGRYQETQYF | TGTGCCAGCAGCTTAACTTCTGGCCGGTACCAAGAGACCCAGTACTTC
TRBJ1-4 | . | TRBV7-2 | . | CASSPTGRRNEKLFF | TGTGCCAGCAGCCCAACGGGGCGGCGTAATGAAAAACTGTTTTTT
TRBJ2-2 | . | TRBV5-1 | TRBD2 | CASSFSGSGTGELFF | TGCGCCAGCAGCTTCAGCGGGAGTGGCACCGGGGAGCTGTTTTTT
TRBJ2-3 | . | TRBV18 | . | CASSPNMDVGTQYF | TGTGCCAGCTCACCTAACATGGACGTGGGGACGCAGTATTTT
TRBJ2-6 | . | TRBV28 | TRBD1 | CASQGVNSGANVLTF | TGTGCCAGCCAGGGGGTTAACTCTGGGGCCAACGTCCTGACTTTC
TRBJ2-7 | once | TRBV2 | . | CASRRQGGEQYF | TGTGCCAGCCGCCGGCAGGGCGGCGAGCAGTACTTC
TRBJ2-1 | . | TRBV12-5 | . | CASGLGLPDNEQFF | TGTGCTAGTGGTTTGGGCCTGCCAGACAATGAGCAGTTCTTC
TRBJ2-1 | . | TRBV5-1 | . | CASSLVLGRANNEQFF | TGCGCCAGCAGCTTGGTATTGGGCAGGGCGAACAATGAGCAGTTCTTC
TRBJ1-2 | . | TRBV30 | . | CAWSGGRESSYGYTF | TGTGCCTGGAGTGGGGGAAGGGAGTCAAGCTATGGCTACACCTTC
TRBJ2-1 | once | TRBV28 | TRBD1 | CASSPTLGTGGVEFF | TGTGCCAGCAGTCCAACCCTGGGGACAGGGGGGGTTGAGTTCTTC
TRBJ2-7 | . | TRBV29-1 | . | CSVVGAYEQYF | TGCAGCGTAGTCGGGGCCTACGAGCAGTACTTC
TRBJ1-1 | once | TRBV7-2 | . | CASSLQGAGITEAFF | TGTGCCAGCAGCTTACAAGGCGCTGGGATTACTGAAGCTTTCTTT
TRBJ1-5 | . | TRBV5-1 | . | CASSLLEGGQPQHF | TGCGCCAGCAGCTTGTTAGAGGGGGGGCAGCCCCAGCATTTT
TRBJ2-5 | . | TRBV6-1 | . | CASSSYGAQETQYF | TGTGCCAGCAGTTCCTATGGGGCCCAAGAGACCCAGTACTTC
TRBJ1-5 | . | TRBV28 | . | CASSLGRSQHF | TGTGCCAGCAGTTTAGGACGTTCCCAGCATTTT
TRBJ2-5 | . | TRBV7-6 | TRBD1 | CASSLGGQGARETQYF | TGTGCCAGCAGCTTAGGGGGACAGGGGGCGAGAGAGACCCAGTACTTC
TRBJ2-3 | . | TRBV7-8 | . | CASSLIRGQSTDTQYF | TGTGCCAGCAGCCTTATAAGGGGACAAAGCACAGATACGCAGTATTTT
TRBJ2-7 | . | TRBV14 | TRBD2 | CASSQDYQREHYEQYF | TGTGCCAGCAGCCAAGATTATCAGCGGGAACACTACGAGCAGTACTTC
TRBJ2-3 | . | TRBV19 | . | CASNPAGRGTDTQYF | TGTGCCAGTAATCCCGCCGGACGGGGCACAGATACGCAGTATTTT
TRBJ2-1 | . | TRBV20-1 | . | CSARDYPEQFF | TGCAGTGCTAGAGACTATCCTGAGCAGTTCTTC
TRBJ2-2 | . | TRBV11-2 | . | CASSFDRSNTGELFF | TGTGCCAGCAGCTTTGACAGGTCGAACACCGGGGAGCTGTTTTTT
TRBJ2-2 | . | TRBV18 | . | CASSPESPGELFF | TGTGCCAGCTCACCGGAAAGCCCCGGGGAGCTGTTTTTT